This T cell receptor beta chain was recovered during a study of cytomegalovirus exposure and HLA in healthy donors. General study results and limits: A few of the chains that were CMV-associated were confirmed in vitro to be specific for CMV antigens.

The CDR3 is made up of 16 amino acids. V dropped 2 bases and J dropped 4 bases, with 17 bases sitting between them. In germline, CDR1 is MDHEN, CDR2 SYDVKM. Both 60 Vbeta primers and 13 Jbeta primers went into the PCR. Profiled with immunoSEQ multiplex PCR; TCRdb holds only in-frame clones, not every one. This table holds approximately 100,000 clones, about 76% found once. A remark on this clone: Its antigen remains unidentified.

J is TRBJ1-1 and V is TRBV28; D is unclear. The sample consisted of PBMCs. The clonotype comes from a woman in her thirties or forties in good health and CMV-seronegative. The chain's CDR3 is CASSLGEESPGTEAFF. Here the CDR3 DNA reads TGTGCCAGCAGTTTAGGGGAGGAAAGTCCGGGCACTGAAGCTTTCTTT.